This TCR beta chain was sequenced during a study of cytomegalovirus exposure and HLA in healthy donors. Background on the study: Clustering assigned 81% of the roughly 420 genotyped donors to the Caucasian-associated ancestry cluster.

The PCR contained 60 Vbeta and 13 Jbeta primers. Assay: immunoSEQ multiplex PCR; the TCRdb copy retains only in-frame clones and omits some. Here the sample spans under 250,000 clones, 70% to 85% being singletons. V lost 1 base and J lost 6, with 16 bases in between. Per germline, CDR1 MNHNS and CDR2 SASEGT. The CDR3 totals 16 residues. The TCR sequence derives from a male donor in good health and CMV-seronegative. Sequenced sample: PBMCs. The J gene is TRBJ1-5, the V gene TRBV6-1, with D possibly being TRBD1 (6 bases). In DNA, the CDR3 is TGTGCCAGCAGTGAAGGATGGGGGCGAGAACGTCAGCCCCAGCATTTT. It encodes CASSEGWGRERQPQHF.